The TCR beta chain under discussion was sequenced for a study of lymphopenia after photon versus proton radiotherapy. The table lists this clone with a count of one. This CDR3 has 17 amino acids. In germline, CDR1 is SGHRS, CDR2 YFSETQ. The junction had 9 bases not matched to a gene; V was cut back by 4 bases and J by 2 bases. The protocol was immunoSEQ multiplex PCR, while the TCRdb copy is restricted to in-frame clones and leaves out a portion. The sample lists more than 80,000 clones, 83% occurring once. The sequence came from a man aged 55 to 69 with pancreatic cancer. Sequencing used peripheral blood, obtained from a patient treated with proton-based radiotherapy. The chain carries TRBV5-1 and TRBJ1-4, with 9 bases that match TRBD1. The CDR3 sequence: CASSGSQGASTNEKLFF. Here the CDR3 DNA reads TGCGCCAGCAGCGGATCACAGGGGGCATCTACTAATGAAAAACTGTTTTTT.